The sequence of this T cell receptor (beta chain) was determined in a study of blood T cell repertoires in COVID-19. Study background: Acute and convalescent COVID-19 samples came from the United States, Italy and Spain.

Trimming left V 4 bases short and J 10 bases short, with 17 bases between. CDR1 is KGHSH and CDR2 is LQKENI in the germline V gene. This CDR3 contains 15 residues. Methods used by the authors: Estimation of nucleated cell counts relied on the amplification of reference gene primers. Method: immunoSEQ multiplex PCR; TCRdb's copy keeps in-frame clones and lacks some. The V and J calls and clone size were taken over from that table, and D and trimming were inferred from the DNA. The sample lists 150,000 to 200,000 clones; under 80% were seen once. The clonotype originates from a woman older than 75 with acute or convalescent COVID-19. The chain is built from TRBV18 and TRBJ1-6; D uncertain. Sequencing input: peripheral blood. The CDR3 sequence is CASSRPGSLQSPLHF. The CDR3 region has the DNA TGTGCCAGCTCACGCCCCGGGTCTCTCCAATCACCCCTCCACTTT. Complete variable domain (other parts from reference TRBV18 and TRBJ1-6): NAGVMQNPRHLVRRRGQEARLRCSPMKGHSHVYWYRQLPEEGLKFMVYLQKENIIDESGMPKERFSAEFPKEGPSILRIQQVVRGDSAAYFCASSRPGSLQSPLHFGNGTRLTVT.